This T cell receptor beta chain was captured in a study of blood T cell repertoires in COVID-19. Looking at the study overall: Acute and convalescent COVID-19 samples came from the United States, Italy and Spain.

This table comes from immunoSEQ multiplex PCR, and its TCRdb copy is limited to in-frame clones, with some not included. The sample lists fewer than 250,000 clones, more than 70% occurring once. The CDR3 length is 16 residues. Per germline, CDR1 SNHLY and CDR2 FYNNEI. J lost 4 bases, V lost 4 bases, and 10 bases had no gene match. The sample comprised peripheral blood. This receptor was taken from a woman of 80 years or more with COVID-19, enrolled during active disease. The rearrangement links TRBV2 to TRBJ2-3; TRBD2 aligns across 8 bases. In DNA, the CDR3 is TGTGCCAGCAGTGTTAGTTCGGGACTAGTTGCAGATACGCAGTATTTT. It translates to CASSVSSGLVADTQYF.